The present entry profiles one T cell receptor (beta chain) with its context. The data derive from a study of blood T cell repertoires in COVID-19. Participants were aged about 18 to 90 years, lived in some 23 US areas, and enrolled virtually. Cohorts were determined from participant-reported clinical history. Two negative PCRs, clearance, or symptom resolution were required of recovered Cohort 3 donors. Authors' processing steps: Estimated nucleated cell counts came from reference gene primer amplification. Libraries were prepared by immunoSEQ multiplex PCR; TCRdb keeps only in-frame clonotypes and omits some of them. That table gives V, J and clone size, and the DNA gave D and trimming. The sample yields 450,000 or so clones, less than 95% seen once. The sequence came from a man aged 18 to 29 who had recovered from COVID-19. Specimen: PBMCs or T cells enriched from blood (not recorded which).

The CDR3 DNA reads TGTGCCACCGAAGGGCAAGGGGGCTGGGATCAGCCCCAGCATTTT. It specifies CATEGQGGWDQPQHF. The gene calls are TRBV24-1 and TRBJ1-5, with 7 bases lining up with TRBD1. The V and J ends lost 9 bases and 5 bases, in that order; junction bases with no gene match: 12. The CDR3 loop spans 15 amino acids. Germline V gene lookup returns CDR1 KGHDR and CDR2 SFDVKD.